The 18 T cell receptor beta chains given below trace back to one sample, sequenced in a study of technical replicates of blood from a handful of donors. The repertoire was sequenced with immunoSEQ multiplex PCR; TCRdb's copy has only in-frame clones and lacks some. The profile shows 65,000 to 95,000 clones, 95% to 98% of them singletons. Specimen: T cells isolated from PBMCs. These receptors were taken from a human donor in good health.

The rearrangement uses TRBV21-1 and TRBJ2-7; the table's D call, TRBD1, has no DNA check behind it. TRBV21-1 is an annotated pseudogene. The CDR3 length is 15 residues. CDR3 protein: CASSNQGDRVNEQYF. The CDR3 DNA reads TGTGCCAGCAGCAACCAGGGGGACAGGGTGAATGAGCAGTACTTC.

This clone was detected only once. This rearrangement joins TRBV27 to TRBJ1-1, with D perhaps matching TRBD1 (5 bases). The CDR3 extends over 14 amino acids. Trimming took 5 bases from V and 6 from J, leaving 16 bases between them. CDR1 MNHEY and CDR2 SMNVEV come from the germline V gene (reference sequence). DNA for the CDR3: TGTGCCAGCAGTACGCAGGGAATTTGGCCTGAAGCTTTCTTT. Its translation: CASSTQGIWPEAFF.

CDR3 loop: CASSPPSSPNQPQHF. The CDR3 DNA reads TGTGCCAGCTCACCACCGAGCTCGCCCAATCAGCCCCAGCATTTT. The V and J genes are TRBV18 and TRBJ1-5; no reliable D call. CDR1 is KGHSH, CDR2 LQKENI, per germline. Trimming took 0 bases from V and 3 from J, leaving 9 bases between them. The CDR3 is 15 residues long. The full variable domain, completed using reference TRBV18 and TRBJ1-5, is NAGVMQNPRHLVRRRGQEARLRCSPMKGHSHVYWYRQLPEEGLKFMVYLQKENIIDESGMPKERFSAEFPKEGPSILRIQQVVRGDSAAYFCASSPPSSPNQPQHFGDGTRLSIL.

CDR3 sequence (DNA): TGTGCCAGCAGTCCCTTTAATAACTATGGCTACACCTTC. The encoded protein is CASSPFNNYGYTF. This chain connects TRBV6-5 to TRBJ1-2, with D unresolved. The CDR3 loop spans 13 amino acids. CDR1 is MNHEY and CDR2 is SVGAGI in the germline V gene. V was trimmed by 5 bases and J by 1 base, leaving 8 bases between them.

This CDR3 is CASSLEPRLRETQYF. The CDR3 DNA follows: TGTGCCAGCAGCTTAGAGCCGAGGCTACGGGAGACCCAGTACTTC. This rearrangement joins TRBV11-1 to TRBJ2-5, with D unresolved. This CDR3 spans 15 amino acids. V was trimmed by 1 base and J by 5 bases, leaving 14 bases between them. CDR1 and CDR2 (germline): SGHAT, FQDESV (reference sequence).

The rearrangement uses TRBV4-1 and TRBJ2-3; 8 nucleotides line up with TRBD1. The CDR3 contains 17 residues. V lost 1 base to trimming and J lost 8 bases; unmatched junction nucleotides: 14. Germline CDR1 MGHRA, CDR2 YSYEKL. CDR3 sequence (DNA): TGCGCCAGCAGCCAAGTTGGACAGGGTATTGGAAGTTCTACGCAGTATTTT. Residues: CASSQVGQGIGSSTQYF.

The chain links TRBV29-1 to TRBJ2-5; D is ambiguous. With 5 bases removed from V and 5 bases from J, the gap between germline ends came to 15 bases. The CDR3 extends over 13 amino acids. CDR1 is SQVTM, CDR2 ANQGSEA, per germline. The CDR3: CSVNGKVGETQYF. As DNA, the CDR3 is TGCAGCGTTAATGGAAAGGTCGGGGAGACCCAGTACTTC.

The chain carries TRBV19 and TRBJ2-7; D is perhaps TRBD1 (5 bases). The length of the CDR3 is 14 residues. Germline values: CDR1 LNHDA, CDR2 SQIVND (reference sequence). V shed 5 bases and J shed 0 bases, with 11 bases lying between them. The CDR3 DNA is TGTGCCAGTAGTTACCTTGGGGCCTCCTACGAGCAGTACTTC. It specifies CASSYLGASYEQYF.

The J gene is TRBJ1-3, the V gene TRBV4-1; 7 bases align to TRBD1. V shed 3 bases, J shed 2 bases, and the junction held 7 bases outside the gene matches. The CDR3 covers 16 residues. From germline, CDR1 is MGHRA and CDR2 YSYEKL. The CDR3 coding sequence is TGCGCCAGCAGCCAGAAAGGGGGCTTGACTGGAAACACCATATATTTT. Translation gives CASSQKGGLTGNTIYF.

J is TRBJ2-2 and V is TRBV19, with 8 bases aligning to TRBD2. V shed 5 bases and J 6 bases; nucleotides not matched to a gene: 8. This CDR3 is built from 15 residues. The germline gives CDR1 LNHDA, CDR2 SQIVND (reference sequence). This CDR3 reads CASSGTSGSPGELFF. The CDR3 bases are TGTGCCAGTAGTGGGACTAGTGGTAGTCCCGGGGAGCTGTTTTTT.

This clone was picked up one time. The rearrangement uses TRBV2 and TRBJ2-2; TRBD2 matches at 9 bases. The junction had 5 bases not matched to a gene; V was cut back by 3 bases and J by 3 bases. The CDR3 extends over 16 amino acids. Germline V gives CDR1 SNHLY, CDR2 FYNNEI. The CDR3 here is CASSDRLAGYTGELFF. The CDR3 bases are TGTGCCAGCAGTGATCGCCTAGCGGGATACACCGGGGAGCTGTTTTTT.

The chain joins TRBV27 to TRBJ1-3, with D tentatively TRBD1 (6 bases). V was pared by 5 bases and J by 0 bases, with 8 bases between. The CDR3 totals 14 residues. Germline V gene sequence: CDR1 MNHEY, CDR2 SMNVEV (reference sequence). CDR3 sequence: CASSDRSSGNTIYF. As DNA, the CDR3 is TGTGCCAGCAGTGACAGGAGCTCTGGAAACACCATATATTTT.

This chain links TRBV15 with TRBJ2-7, with TRBD1 identical over 7 bases. J lost 2 bases, V lost 9 bases, and 7 bases had no gene match. This CDR3 contains 13 residues. Germline CDR1 is LNHNV and CDR2 is YYDKDF (reference sequence). CDR3 sequence reads: CATRGTATYEQYF. The DNA for the CDR3 is TGTGCCACAAGAGGGACAGCAACCTACGAGCAGTACTTC.

The gene calls are TRBV30 and TRBJ1-4, with a weak D call TRBD1 (5 bases). The CDR3 contains 14 residues. V lost 0 bases and J 6 bases, leaving 11 bases between the germline ends. CDR1 is GTSNPN, CDR2 SVGIG, per germline (reference sequence). The CDR3 DNA is TGTGCCTGGAGTGTTGGGGGGATCGATGAAAAACTGTTTTTT. Its protein product is CAWSVGGIDEKLFF.

The chain has TRBV2 and TRBJ1-5; D is unclear. This CDR3 has 18 amino acids. V was clipped by 7 bases and J by 5 bases, with 27 bases between them. CDR1 SNHLY and CDR2 FYNNEI come from the germline V gene. CDR3 protein: CASNLAKDGDSQDQPQHF. The CDR3 DNA reads TGTGCCAGCAACCTGGCCAAAGACGGAGATTCACAAGATCAGCCCCAGCATTTT.

The rearrangement joins TRBV7-9 to TRBJ1-2, with D possibly being TRBD1 (5 bases). V was clipped by 8 bases and J by 8 bases, with 24 bases between them. Per the germline V gene, CDR1 is SEHNR and CDR2 is FQNEAQ (reference sequence). The CDR3 sequence is 15 residues long. CDR3 nucleotides: TGTGCCAGCGGGGAGGAGGGCAGGGAAGCCGTGGGCTACACCTTC. The encoded protein is CASGEEGREAVGYTF.

The J gene is TRBJ1-2, the V gene TRBV7-6, with 8 bases matching TRBD1. The CDR3 is 13 amino acids. Germline assignment: CDR1 SGHVS and CDR2 FNYEAQ. Trimming removed 4 bases from V and 6 bases from J; junction bases left unmatched: 4. CDR3 loop: CASSSDRGNGYTF. The DNA for the CDR3 is TGTGCCAGCAGCTCAGACAGGGGTAATGGCTACACCTTC.

V usage is TRBV5-1 and J usage is TRBJ2-7, with 8 nucleotides matching TRBD2. After removal of 4 bases from V and 2 bases from J, the junction contained 2 bases not matched to a gene. CDR3 length equals 13 residues. Germline V gene sequence: CDR1 SGHRS, CDR2 YFSETQ. The CDR3 coding sequence is TGCGCCAGCAGCCCGGGACTAGCCTACGAGCAGTACTTC. It encodes CASSPGLAYEQYF.